This T cell receptor (beta chain) was profiled in a study of T cells in Graves' hyperthyroidism and ophthalmopathy. The study, taken as a whole, reports: Within blood appeared most thyroid clonotypes that had expanded above 0.001. Stable hyperthyroidism was separated from ophthalmopathy by a model based on 13 V-J features.

The V gene end was trimmed by 6 bases and the J gene end by 2 bases; junction bases not matched to a gene: 11. The CDR3 runs to 15 residues. Germline CDR1 reads DFQATT; CDR2 reads SNEGSKA (reference sequence). With respect to this clonotype: Its antigen is unidentified.

Uncontrolled infection, other autoimmune disease, pregnancy or lactation barred patients from enrollment. More than 8 ml fresh peripheral blood yielded the PBMCs. RNA transcripts provided the source from which TCR beta CDR3 regions were amplified. The study used the HTBI primer set for a first-round RT-PCR of the TCR CDR3. Via MiXCR, TCRdb re-called the multiplex PCR reads, giving one row per CDR3 protein. The sample yields 600,000 or so distinct CDR3 sequences, around 16% seen once. The TCR comes from a woman younger than 45 with Graves' hyperthyroidism. The rearrangement links TRBV20-1 to TRBJ2-3; TRBD2 matches at 7 bases. Sequenced: blood. The CDR3 DNA reads as TGCAGTGCCACTACTAGCGTCGGGGACACAGATACGCAGTATTTT. This translates into CSATTSVGDTDTQYF.